These T cell receptor beta chains were read from a single sample in a study of blood T cell repertoires in COVID-19. The table came from immunoSEQ multiplex PCR; TCRdb's copy has only in-frame clones and leaves some out. The sample lists 150,000 or so clones; about 82% were seen once. Sample: peripheral blood. These receptors came from a man aged 45 to 65 with active or convalescent COVID-19. Both conserved end residues are part of each CDR3. The D gene is left open where the match is weak. For some rows the clone size is stated as once, few or many, or as a class when expanded; others skip it.

d_gene: -; v_gene: TRBV9; j_gene: TRBJ2-5; abundance: -; CDR3nt: TGTGCCAGCAGCGTAGGTCCGGAGAAAGAGACCCAGTACTTC; CDR3aa: CASSVGPEKETQYF
d_gene: -; v_gene: TRBV6-6; j_gene: TRBJ2-5; abundance: -; CDR3nt: TGTGCCAGCAGTTACGACCCAACAGGGACCCAGTACTTC; CDR3aa: CASSYDPTGTQYF
d_gene: -; v_gene: TRBV3-1/TRBV3-2; j_gene: TRBJ2-2; abundance: once; CDR3nt: TGTGCCAGCAGCCAGTTACAATTCACCGGGGAGCTGTTTTTT; CDR3aa: CASSQLQFTGELFF
d_gene: TRBD1; v_gene: TRBV24-1; j_gene: TRBJ2-6; abundance: -; CDR3nt: TGTGCCACCAGCGACAGGGCAGAAGGGGCCAACGTCCTGACTTTC; CDR3aa: CATSDRAEGANVLTF
d_gene: -; v_gene: TRBV6-5; j_gene: TRBJ1-2; abundance: -; CDR3nt: TGTGCCAGCAGTTACTCACAGGGAAGCTACACCTTC; CDR3aa: CASSYSQGSYTF
d_gene: -; v_gene: TRBV6-2/TRBV6-3; j_gene: TRBJ1-5; abundance: -; CDR3nt: TGTGCCAGCAGTTACCATCCTCAGCCCCAGCATTTT; CDR3aa: CASSYHPQPQHF
d_gene: -; v_gene: TRBV30; j_gene: TRBJ1-2; abundance: few; CDR3nt: TGTGCCTGGAGTGTACAATCAGGCCTCTATGGCTACACCTTC; CDR3aa: CAWSVQSGLYGYTF
d_gene: -; v_gene: TRBV30; j_gene: TRBJ1-1; abundance: -; CDR3nt: TGTGCCTGGAGTGTCACGGGGGGGACGAACACTGAAGCTTTCTTT; CDR3aa: CAWSVTGGTNTEAFF
d_gene: TRBD1; v_gene: TRBV7-9; j_gene: TRBJ1-6; abundance: few; CDR3nt: TGTGCCAGCAGCTTCGACAGGGCAGGATCACCCCTCCACTTT; CDR3aa: CASSFDRAGSPLHF
d_gene: -; v_gene: TRBV12-3/TRBV12-4; j_gene: TRBJ2-3; abundance: -; CDR3nt: TGTGCCAGCAGTCACGACGGAGGAGATACGCAGTATTTT; CDR3aa: CASSHDGGDTQYF
d_gene: -; v_gene: TRBV21-1; j_gene: TRBJ1-4; abundance: -; CDR3nt: TGTGCCAGCATTCTGGGCCTCCGGTCTAATCCCAGGGGGAAACTGTTTTTT; CDR3aa: CASILGLRSNPRGKLFF
d_gene: TRBD2; v_gene: TRBV5-1; j_gene: TRBJ2-1; abundance: -; CDR3nt: TGCGCCAGCAGCCCCGGACTAGCGGGCAACTCCTACAATGAGCAGTTCTTC; CDR3aa: CASSPGLAGNSYNEQFF
d_gene: TRBD1; v_gene: TRBV25-1; j_gene: TRBJ2-5; abundance: -; CDR3nt: TGTGCCAGCGGTTCCGGGACAGGCAGGACCCAGTACTTC; CDR3aa: CASGSGTGRTQYF
d_gene: TRBD2; v_gene: TRBV3-1/TRBV3-2; j_gene: TRBJ2-5; abundance: once; CDR3nt: TGTGCCAGCAGCCAGGGGGGGCAAGAGACCCAGTACTTC; CDR3aa: CASSQGGQETQYF
d_gene: -; v_gene: TRBV3-1/TRBV3-2; j_gene: TRBJ1-2; abundance: few; CDR3nt: TGTGCCAGCAGCCAAGATAACCGGTTAATCGGTGGCTACACCTTC; CDR3aa: CASSQDNRLIGGYTF
d_gene: -; v_gene: TRBV6-2/TRBV6-3; j_gene: TRBJ2-1; abundance: -; CDR3nt: TGTGCCAGCAGTTACTCGATAGGGGCAGGGGGAGGCAATGAGCAGTTCTTC; CDR3aa: CASSYSIGAGGGNEQFF
d_gene: TRBD2; v_gene: TRBV2; j_gene: TRBJ2-3; abundance: -; CDR3nt: TGTGCCAGCAGTGAAGGGGGAGCTAGCGGGGCCACAGATACGCAGTATTTT; CDR3aa: CASSEGGASGATDTQYF
d_gene: TRBD1; v_gene: TRBV29-1; j_gene: TRBJ2-1; abundance: -; CDR3nt: TGCAGCGTTGTTAACCGGGACAGGGGGAGAAATGAGCAGTTCTTC; CDR3aa: CSVVNRDRGRNEQFF
d_gene: -; v_gene: TRBV6-5; j_gene: TRBJ1-3; abundance: -; CDR3nt: TGTGCCAGCAGTCGAGTTTTCTCTGGAAACACCATATATTTT; CDR3aa: CASSRVFSGNTIYF
d_gene: TRBD1; v_gene: TRBV11-2; j_gene: TRBJ1-1; abundance: -; CDR3nt: TGTGCCAGCAGCTTATCGACAGGGGACACTGAAGCTTTCTTT; CDR3aa: CASSLSTGDTEAFF
d_gene: TRBD1; v_gene: TRBV6-5; j_gene: TRBJ2-3; abundance: once; CDR3nt: TGTGCCACCCCGACAGGGGGAGGAAGCACAGATACGCAGTATTTT; CDR3aa: CATPTGGGSTDTQYF
d_gene: TRBD2; v_gene: TRBV29-1; j_gene: TRBJ2-2; abundance: once; CDR3nt: TGCAGCGTTGCAAGCTTAGCGGGGACTAATACCGGGGAGCTGTTTTTT; CDR3aa: CSVASLAGTNTGELFF
d_gene: TRBD1; v_gene: TRBV7-2; j_gene: TRBJ2-5; abundance: once; CDR3nt: TGTGCCAGCAGCATGAGACAGGGGGCACGGGAGACCCAGTACTTC; CDR3aa: CASSMRQGARETQYF
d_gene: -; v_gene: TRBV19; j_gene: TRBJ2-1; abundance: -; CDR3nt: TGTGCCAGTTCAAAGAAAGGACTAAAGGTAAATGAGCAGTTCTTC; CDR3aa: CASSKKGLKVNEQFF
d_gene: -; v_gene: TRBV7-8; j_gene: TRBJ1-2; abundance: -; CDR3nt: TGTGCCAGCAGTTCTGGGGGGAGACCTAACTATGGCTACACCTTC; CDR3aa: CASSSGGRPNYGYTF
d_gene: TRBD1; v_gene: TRBV6-1; j_gene: TRBJ1-5; abundance: -; CDR3nt: TGTGCCAGCAGTCCGGGACAGAACAATCAGCCCCAGCATTTT; CDR3aa: CASSPGQNNQPQHF
d_gene: TRBD1; v_gene: TRBV6-1; j_gene: TRBJ1-2; abundance: once; CDR3nt: TGTGCCAGCAGTGAAGTAGGGGGCAACTATGGCTACACCTTC; CDR3aa: CASSEVGGNYGYTF
d_gene: TRBD2; v_gene: TRBV7-8; j_gene: TRBJ2-1; abundance: -; CDR3nt: TGTGCCAGCAGCCCGGGACTAGCGGAGCCCTATGAGCAGTTCTTC; CDR3aa: CASSPGLAEPYEQFF
d_gene: -; v_gene: TRBV21-1; j_gene: TRBJ1-1; abundance: -; CDR3nt: TGTGCCAGCAGCAGAACAGGGCTTGACACTGAAGCTTTCTTT; CDR3aa: CASSRTGLDTEAFF
d_gene: TRBD1; v_gene: TRBV6-5; j_gene: TRBJ1-2; abundance: once; CDR3nt: TGTGCCAGCAGTTACTCGAGGGCCAGGGGGCAGAAATACCACACCTTC; CDR3aa: CASSYSRARGQKYHTF
d_gene: -; v_gene: TRBV14; j_gene: TRBJ1-1; abundance: -; CDR3nt: TGTGCCAGCAGCCATTCTTTCAACACTGAAGCTTTCTTT; CDR3aa: CASSHSFNTEAFF
d_gene: -; v_gene: TRBV5-5; j_gene: TRBJ1-1; abundance: once; CDR3nt: TGTGCCAGCAGCTTGGGCAGGGTGAACACTGAAGCTTTCTTT; CDR3aa: CASSLGRVNTEAFF
d_gene: -; v_gene: TRBV5-1; j_gene: TRBJ1-2; abundance: -; CDR3nt: TGCGCCAGCAGCTTGGGCACAAATGCGGTCAACTATGGCTACACCTTC; CDR3aa: CASSLGTNAVNYGYTF
d_gene: TRBD1; v_gene: TRBV6-2/TRBV6-3; j_gene: TRBJ2-7; abundance: -; CDR3nt: TGTGCCAGCAGTTATAGTTTGGAGGGACAGGGGTACGAGCAGTACTTC; CDR3aa: CASSYSLEGQGYEQYF
d_gene: -; v_gene: TRBV12-3/TRBV12-4; j_gene: TRBJ2-7; abundance: -; CDR3nt: TGTGCCAGCAGTCCCCGCTCGGCCTACGAGCAGTACTTC; CDR3aa: CASSPRSAYEQYF
d_gene: TRBD2; v_gene: TRBV2; j_gene: TRBJ2-1; abundance: -; CDR3nt: TGTGCCAGCAGTCGGACTAGCGGAACAAACAATGAGCAGTTCTTC; CDR3aa: CASSRTSGTNNEQFF
d_gene: -; v_gene: TRBV24-1; j_gene: TRBJ2-5; abundance: -; CDR3nt: TGTGCCACCAGTGGCACCACAGGGCAAGAGACCCAGTACTTC; CDR3aa: CATSGTTGQETQYF
d_gene: -; v_gene: TRBV21-1; j_gene: TRBJ2-1; abundance: -; CDR3nt: TGTGCCAGCAGCAAATGTGCGGGAGGATCGGATGAGCAGTTCTTC; CDR3aa: CASSKCAGGSDEQFF
d_gene: -; v_gene: TRBV24-1; j_gene: TRBJ1-4; abundance: -; CDR3nt: TGTGCCACCAGTGATTCTACAGGGTTGGATGAAAAACTGTTTTTT; CDR3aa: CATSDSTGLDEKLFF
d_gene: TRBD2; v_gene: TRBV24-1; j_gene: TRBJ2-2; abundance: -; CDR3nt: TGTGCCGCCACTAGCGGGAGGGTATACACCGGGGAGCTGTTTTTT; CDR3aa: CAATSGRVYTGELFF
d_gene: -; v_gene: TRBV29-1; j_gene: TRBJ2-3; abundance: -; CDR3nt: TGCAGCGTTGAATTCGTAGGCACAGATACGCAGTATTTT; CDR3aa: CSVEFVGTDTQYF
d_gene: -; v_gene: TRBV21-1; j_gene: TRBJ2-3; abundance: -; CDR3nt: TGTGCCAGCAGCAAAGTGGTGGGGGCAACAGATACGCAGTATTTT; CDR3aa: CASSKVVGATDTQYF
d_gene: -; v_gene: TRBV3-1/TRBV3-2; j_gene: TRBJ1-4; abundance: -; CDR3nt: TGTGCCAGCAGCCCCCTAACCTTT; CDR3aa: CASSPLTF
d_gene: -; v_gene: TRBV5-1; j_gene: TRBJ2-7; abundance: -; CDR3nt: TGCGCCAGCAGCTTTTCGGATGGGGGCCACGAGCAGTACTTC; CDR3aa: CASSFSDGGHEQYF
d_gene: TRBD2; v_gene: TRBV5-1; j_gene: TRBJ2-1; abundance: -; CDR3nt: TGCGCCAGCAGCTTTGCCTCTAGCGGGAGGAATGAGCAGTTCTTC; CDR3aa: CASSFASSGRNEQFF
d_gene: -; v_gene: TRBV9; j_gene: TRBJ2-2; abundance: once; CDR3nt: TGTGCCAGCAGCGTGCGGGGGCCCGGGGAGCTGTTTTTT; CDR3aa: CASSVRGPGELFF
d_gene: TRBD2; v_gene: TRBV4-3; j_gene: TRBJ2-1; abundance: -; CDR3nt: TGCGCCAGCAGCCAAGATTTCGAGCGGGGGTACAATGAGCAGTTCTTC; CDR3aa: CASSQDFERGYNEQFF
d_gene: -; v_gene: TRBV7-5; j_gene: TRBJ1-2; abundance: -; CDR3nt: TGTGCCAGAAGCTTAGGGGACAGCTCCTATGGCTACACCTTC; CDR3aa: CARSLGDSSYGYTF
d_gene: TRBD2; v_gene: TRBV6-2/TRBV6-3; j_gene: TRBJ2-7; abundance: once; CDR3nt: TGTGCCAGCAGCGGGCGCGGCGGGGGGCCCACCGGCGAGCAGTACTTC; CDR3aa: CASSGRGGGPTGEQYF
d_gene: TRBD1; v_gene: TRBV9; j_gene: TRBJ1-6; abundance: -; CDR3nt: TGTGCCAGCAGCGCCCGGGACAGGGCACCCCTCCACTTT; CDR3aa: CASSARDRAPLHF
d_gene: TRBD1; v_gene: TRBV5-1; j_gene: TRBJ1-5; abundance: -; CDR3nt: TGCGCCAGCAGCCCCTCGGGACAGCGAAATCAGCCCCAGCATTTT; CDR3aa: CASSPSGQRNQPQHF
d_gene: -; v_gene: TRBV9; j_gene: TRBJ2-3; abundance: -; CDR3nt: TGTGCCAGCAGCTACAGGGTTTCAGTGTCCACAGATACGCAGTATTTT; CDR3aa: CASSYRVSVSTDTQYF